The 31 T cell receptor beta chains below come from one sample, sequenced in a study of regulatory T cells in long-lasting Graves disease. Arm-PCR with iRepertoire HTBI primers amplified the CDR3 regions for these TCR beta libraries. TCRdb redid the calling of the multiplex PCR reads with MiXCR, one entry per CDR3 protein. This sample carries under 800,000 distinct CDR3 sequences, 16% of them seen once, and the ten largest clones take 15% to 20%. The time point: newly diagnosed GD, antithyroid drugs for less than 3 months. PBMCs provided the RNA from which the TCR library was made. These data were also reused for a study on T cells in Graves' hyperthyroidism and ophthalmopathy.

Source: peripheral blood mononuclear cells (PBMCs), taken at new diagnosis, from a patient treated with antithyroid drugs. These receptors all stem from a woman aged 25 to 39 with Graves disease.

This clonotype was detected ten times or more. V gene TRBV20-1 combines with J gene TRBJ1-4; D not certain. V shed 4 bases and J shed 4 bases, with 10 bases lying between them. The CDR3 has 13 residues. CDR1 and CDR2 from the germline V gene are DFQATT and SNEGSKA (reference sequence). CDR3 sequence: CSANDGYNEKLFF. In DNA form, the CDR3 reads TGCAGTGCTAATGACGGTTATAATGAAAAACTGTTTTTT.

Many counts were recorded for this clonotype. The chain combines TRBV2 with TRBJ1-2; D gene ambiguous. The germline gives CDR1 SNHLY, CDR2 FYNNEI. Trimming stripped 7 bases from V and 2 bases from J, with 14 bases between. This CDR3 comprises 14 residues. The CDR3 coding sequence is TGTGCCAGCACCGTGAGACGAGACAACTATGGCTACACCTTC. Its translation: CASTVRRDNYGYTF.

This clonotype appeared a few times. This sequence joins TRBV5-1 and TRBJ1-4; 8 bases line up with TRBD1. The germline V gene has CDR1 SGHRS and CDR2 YFSETQ. With V trimmed by 5 bases and J by 8 bases, 11 bases remained unmatched. The CDR3 loop spans 15 amino acids. The CDR3 coding sequence is TGCGCCAGCAGGAGAAACGACAGGGGTAGCGAAAAACTGTTTTTT. Protein: CASRRNDRGSEKLFF. The whole variable domain, filled in from reference TRBV5-1 and TRBJ1-4, reads KAGVTQTPRYLIKTRGQQVTLSCSPISGHRSVSWYQQTPGQGLQFLFEYFSETQRNKGNFPGRFSGRQFSNSRSEMNVSTLELGDSALYLCASRRNDRGSEKLFFGSGTQLSVL.

This clonotype has only a few counts. This chain connects TRBV7-2 to TRBJ2-1, with 12 bases fitting TRBD2. In germline, CDR1 is SGHTA, CDR2 FQGNSA. This CDR3 is 18 amino acids long. The V gene end was trimmed by 2 bases and the J gene end by 0 bases; junction bases not matched to a gene: 5. In DNA, the CDR3 is TGTGCCAGCAGCTTATACGGGACTAGCGGGTTCTCCTACAATGAGCAGTTCTTC. This sequence encodes CASSLYGTSGFSYNEQFF. The entire variable domain, with the rest obtained from reference TRBV7-2 and TRBJ2-1, is as follows: GAGVSQSPSNKVTEKGKDVELRCDPISGHTALYWYRQSLGQGLEFLIYFQGNSAPDKSGLPSDRFSAERTGGSVSTLTIQRTQQEDSAVYLCASSLYGTSGFSYNEQFFGPGTRLTVL.

On this clonotype itself: A much larger clone lies one base from this, so it may be a read error. The chain couples TRBV11-2 to TRBJ2-1; perhaps TRBD1 as D (5 bases). The CDR3 runs to 14 residues. CDR1 and CDR2 from the germline V gene are SGHAT and FQNNGV. The CDR3 is CASSRTGSYNERFF. CDR3 nucleotide sequence: TGTGCCAGCAGCAGAACAGGAAGCTACAATGAGCGGTTCTTC. The whole variable domain, filled in from reference TRBV11-2 and TRBJ2-1, reads EAGVAQSPRYKIIEKRQSVAFWCNPISGHATLYWYQQILGQGPKLLIQFQNNGVVDDSQLPKDRFSAERLKGVDSTLKIQPAKLEDSAVYLCASSRTGSYNERFFGPGTRLTVL.

This chain connects TRBV24-1 to TRBJ2-5, with D possibly matching TRBD2 (6 bases). The V gene lost 3 bases and the J gene lost 2 bases, with 15 bases spanning the gap. From germline, CDR1 is KGHDR and CDR2 SFDVKD. The CDR3 covers 16 residues. CDR3 DNA sequence: TGTGCCACCAGTGATCCCGGGACTGCCCCTCAAGAGACCCAGTACTTC. It encodes CATSDPGTAPQETQYF.

This clonotype was recorded many times. The chain is built from TRBV27 and TRBJ2-1; 7 bases map to TRBD1. The V gene end was trimmed by 2 bases and the J gene end by 6 bases; junction bases not matched to a gene: 7. Germline V gives CDR1 MNHEY, CDR2 SMNVEV (reference sequence). The CDR3 runs to 15 residues. CDR3 region: CASSLNDRVTNEQFF. As DNA, the CDR3 is TGTGCCAGCAGTTTAAATGACAGGGTCACCAATGAGCAGTTCTTC.

This clonotype has at least ten counts. V gene TRBV6-1 combines with J gene TRBJ2-2, with TRBD2 matching 7 bases. Trimming cost V 11 bases and J 2 bases; bases outside gene matches: 11. Germline CDR1 is MNHNS and CDR2 is SASEGT. The CDR3 is 15 residues long. DNA for the CDR3: TGTGCCGTCTACTGGCTAGCGGTTAACACCGGGGAGCTGTTTTTT. Translation: CAVYWLAVNTGELFF.

This clonotype was seen only a few times. The genes are TRBV20-1 and TRBJ1-1; D not resolved. Trimming shortened V by 4 bases and J by 7 bases, and 10 bases separated the two germline ends. The CDR3 is 11 residues long. Per the germline V gene, CDR1 is DFQATT and CDR2 is SNEGSKA (reference sequence). The CDR3 protein is CSANSAGEAFF. Here the CDR3 DNA reads TGCAGTGCTAACTCCGCGGGTGAAGCTTTCTTT.

V and J are TRBV28 and TRBJ2-5; 8 bases line up with TRBD2. The CDR3 consists of 14 residues. Trimming removed 5 bases from V and 2 bases from J; junction bases left unmatched: 4. CDR1 and CDR2 from the germline V gene are MDHEN and SYDVKM. CDR3 protein: CASSIAGLQETQYF. The CDR3 DNA follows: TGTGCCAGCAGTATAGCGGGATTACAAGAGACCCAGTACTTC.

This clonotype was observed many times. The rearrangement joins TRBV30 to TRBJ1-1; D not resolved. This CDR3 contains 14 residues. Trimming took 1 base from V and 0 from J, leaving 9 bases between them. Germline CDR1 and CDR2: GTSNPN and SVGIG (reference sequence). The CDR3 bases are TGTGCCTGGAGTGGAGGTTATTTGAACACTGAAGCTTTCTTT. Translating gives CAWSGGYLNTEAFF. The complete variable domain, with remaining parts taken from reference TRBV30 and TRBJ1-1, reads SQTIHQWPATLVQPVGSPLSLECTVEGTSNPNLYWYRQAAGRGLQLLFYSVGIGQISSEVPQNLSASRPQDRQFILSSKKLLLSDSGFYLCAWSGGYLNTEAFFGQGTRLTVV.

The rearrangement joins TRBV4-1 to TRBJ1-2; D not resolved. Germline CDR1 MGHRA, CDR2 YSYEKL. The CDR3 sequence is 14 residues long. The V gene lost 1 base and the J gene lost 6 bases, with 12 bases spanning the gap. The DNA for the CDR3 is TGCGCCAGCAGCCAAGTCGGAGGAGGAGATGGCTACACCTTC. Its protein is CASSQVGGGDGYTF.

This clonotype has at least ten counts. The rearrangement links TRBV11-2 to TRBJ1-2; D gene uncertain. Trimming shortened V by 3 bases and J by 5 bases, and 7 bases separated the two germline ends. The CDR3 extends over 12 amino acids. Germline CDR1 SGHAT, CDR2 FQNNGV. CDR3 coding DNA: TGTGCCAGCAGCTTCTCGGGATATGGCTACACCTTC. Protein product: CASSFSGYGYTF.

This clonotype showed up just a few times. The J gene is TRBJ2-3, the V gene TRBV5-6, with 13 bases that match TRBD2. This CDR3 is built from 17 residues. The germline V gene has CDR1 SGHDT and CDR2 YYEEEE. V dropped 0 bases and J dropped 4; count of bases not matched to a gene: 5. The CDR3 nucleotides are TGTGCCAGCAGCTTGGGAACTAGCGGGAGGGGGGCAGATACGCAGTATTTT. Amino acids: CASSLGTSGRGADTQYF.

The chain carries TRBV6-2 or TRBV6-3 and TRBJ1-1, with TRBD1 as a possible D gene (5 bases). Germline V CDR1 and CDR2: MNHEY, SVGEGT. The CDR3 length is 14 residues. V lost 5 bases, J lost 4 bases, and 14 bases lay in between. CDR3 DNA: TGTGCCAGCAGTGGTACCGAGGGGAGCACTGAAGCTTTCTTT. This gives the protein CASSGTEGSTEAFF.

The sample holds a few counts of this clonotype. This chain links TRBV3-1 with TRBJ2-1; D is perhaps TRBD1 or TRBD2 (5 bases each). The CDR3 loop spans 18 amino acids. Trimming removed 1 base from V and 5 bases from J, with 21 bases in between. The germline V gene encodes CDR1 LGHDT and CDR2 YNNKEL (reference sequence). For the CDR3, the DNA is TGTGCCAGCAGCCAAGGTCTTGACGTGGGAAGAGGGGACAATGAGCAGTTCTTC. It translates to CASSQGLDVGRGDNEQFF.

In this sample, this clonotype turned up many times. The genes are TRBV20-1 and TRBJ1-5; possible D gene TRBD1, 5 bases. The CDR3 has 15 amino acids. Looked up from germline, CDR1 is DFQATT and CDR2 is SNEGSKA (reference sequence). V lost 1 base and J lost 5, with 15 bases in between. CDR3 coding DNA: TGCAGTGCTAGAGTGAAAGGGGAGCCCCATCAGCCCCAGCATTTT. This encodes CSARVKGEPHQPQHF.

The table lists this clonotype with many counts. This chain links TRBV28 with TRBJ2-1; the D gene is possibly TRBD2 (7 bases). The germline V gene encodes CDR1 MDHEN and CDR2 SYDVKM. V lost 3 bases and J 0 bases, leaving 18 bases between the germline ends. There are 18 residues in the CDR3. The CDR3 coding sequence is TGTGCCAGCAGTTTTTTTGGCAGCGGGACACACTCCTACAATGAGCAGTTCTTC. Its translation is CASSFFGSGTHSYNEQFF. The variable domain in full, with the rest retrieved from reference TRBV28 and TRBJ2-1, is DVKVTQSSRYLVKRTGEKVFLECVQDMDHENMFWYRQDPGLGLRLIYFSYDVKMKEKGDIPEGYSVSREKKERFSLILESASTNQTSMYLCASSFFGSGTHSYNEQFFGPGTRLTVL.

The chain carries TRBV10-3 and TRBJ2-1, with a possible D match to TRBD2 (5 bases). V dropped 0 bases and J dropped 9 bases, with 9 bases sitting between them. The CDR3 has 13 amino acids. The V gene's germline CDR1 is ENHRY and CDR2 SYGVKD. CDR3 nucleotides: TGTGCCATCAGTGAGTCGACTCTAGCTGAGCAGTTCTTC. Its translation is CAISESTLAEQFF.

This clonotype was recorded at least ten times. The chain links TRBV28 to TRBJ2-7; TRBD2 matches at 15 bases. The CDR3 runs to 18 residues. With 9 bases clipped from V and 5 bases from J, the junction kept 17 bases outside the gene matches. Germline CDR1 is MDHEN and CDR2 is SYDVKM. DNA of the CDR3: TGTGCCAGTCCTCCGGGACTAGCGGGAGGAGGGCGATCGGACGAGCAGTACTTC. Amino acid sequence: CASPPGLAGGGRSDEQYF.

The rearrangement joins TRBV6-2 or TRBV6-3 to TRBJ2-7; 7 bases are shared with TRBD1. Germline V gene data show CDR1 as MNHEY and CDR2 as SVGEGT. Germline trimming cut 5 bases from V and 6 bases from J; bases unmatched to any gene: 7. This CDR3 contains 13 residues. The CDR3 DNA reads TGTGCCAGCAGTGAACAGGGGAATGGCGAGCAGTACTTC. Protein: CASSEQGNGEQYF.

This clonotype has a count of ten or more. This chain joins TRBV2 and TRBJ2-5; 11 bases fit TRBD2. From germline, CDR1 is SNHLY and CDR2 FYNNEI. This CDR3 contains 18 residues. With V trimmed by 5 bases and J by 5 bases, 16 bases remained unmatched. Here the CDR3 reads CASSPIFSGTSGGETQYF. In nucleotides, the CDR3 is TGTGCCAGCAGTCCGATATTCTCCGGGACTAGCGGAGGGGAGACCCAGTACTTC.

This clonotype came up once. This chain connects TRBV12-3 or TRBV12-4 to TRBJ1-1; 9 nucleotides agree with TRBD1. The CDR3 extends over 15 amino acids. After removal of 7 bases from V and 2 bases from J, the junction contained 8 bases not matched to a gene. CDR3 nucleotides: TGTGCCAGCACCGCCCCGGGACAGGGTAACACTGAAGCTTTCTTT. Residues: CASTAPGQGNTEAFF.

The gene calls are TRBV7-3 and TRBJ2-1, with TRBD2 identical over 14 bases. There are 16 residues in the CDR3. Germline CDR1 SGHTA, CDR2 FQGTGA. Trimming at V came to 5 bases and at J to 7 bases, leaving 7 bases not matched to a gene. CDR3 nucleotides: TGTGCCAGCAGCCCCGGGACTAGCGGGAGAGGGAATGAGCAGTTCTTC. Translated: CASSPGTSGRGNEQFF. Complete variable domain (other parts from reference TRBV7-3 and TRBJ2-1): GAGVSQTPSNKVTEKGKYVELRCDPISGHTALYWYRQSLGQGPEFLIYFQGTGAADDSGLPNDRFFAVRPEGSVSTLKIQRTERGDSAVYLCASSPGTSGRGNEQFFGPGTRLTVL.

V is TRBV2 and J is TRBJ1-4; 8 bases are shared with TRBD1. The ends lost 6 bases at V and 8 bases at J; junction bases unmatched: 5. Looked up from germline, CDR1 is SNHLY and CDR2 is FYNNEI. The CDR3 is 13 amino acids. CDR3 sequence: CASRGQGREKLFF. CDR3 coding DNA: TGTGCCAGCAGAGGACAGGGACGAGAAAAACTGTTTTTT.

This clonotype was observed a few times. The genes are TRBV6-2 or TRBV6-3 and TRBJ2-1; D remains unclear. The CDR3 totals 14 residues. Germline lookup yields CDR1 MNHEY and CDR2 SVGEGT. V was clipped by 0 bases and J by 10 bases, with 13 bases between them. This CDR3 is CASSYSVGPGEQFF. In nucleotides, the CDR3 is TGTGCCAGCAGTTACTCGGTTGGTCCCGGGGAGCAGTTCTTC.

This clonotype was found many times. J is TRBJ2-1 and V is TRBV24-1; either TRBD1 or TRBD2 may fit D (5 bases each). V lost 5 bases and J 6 bases, leaving 16 bases between the germline ends. The CDR3 has 15 residues. Germline CDR1 and CDR2: KGHDR and SFDVKD. The CDR3 reads CATSVDLGESNEQFF. For the CDR3, the DNA is TGTGCCACCAGTGTCGACCTAGGGGAGAGCAATGAGCAGTTCTTC.

This clonotype has a count of ten or more. V usage is TRBV28 and J usage is TRBJ1-6; D remains ambiguous. This CDR3 has 14 amino acids. Per the germline V gene, CDR1 is MDHEN and CDR2 is SYDVKM. Deletions cut 10 bases from V and 7 bases from J, with 17 bases between. CDR3 protein: CATPTGPGNSPLHF. As DNA, the CDR3 is TGTGCCACCCCCACCGGCCCGGGGAATTCACCCCTCCACTTT.

This clonotype was detected many times. This sequence joins TRBV28 and TRBJ1-2; 8 nucleotides match TRBD1. Germline loops: CDR1 MDHEN, CDR2 SYDVKM. V was clipped by 3 bases and J by 7 bases; unmatched bases: 7. The CDR3 length is 14 residues. CDR3 sequence: CASSLEDRATGYTF. In DNA form, the CDR3 reads TGTGCCAGCAGTTTGGAGGACAGGGCTACTGGCTACACCTTC.

This clonotype has a count of ten or more. The rearrangement uses TRBV20-1 and TRBJ2-3, with D perhaps matching TRBD2 (5 bases). Between the trimmed V and J ends, which lost 1 base and 0 bases, there was a span of 17 bases. CDR3 length: 17 residues. Germline V gives CDR1 DFQATT, CDR2 SNEGSKA (reference sequence). The CDR3 DNA follows: TGCAGTGCTAGAGTTGCGGAGGCCTACGCTAGCACAGATACGCAGTATTTT. Its translation: CSARVAEAYASTDTQYF.

This clonotype occurred many times. This chain joins TRBV5-1 and TRBJ1-1; D may be TRBD1 (6 bases). The V end was cut by 1 base, the J end by 3 bases, with 13 bases between. This CDR3 region has 15 residues. Germline CDR1 and CDR2: SGHRS and YFSETQ. Here the CDR3 DNA reads TGCGCCAGCAGCTTGAATCTACCAGGGGACACTGAAGCTTTCTTT. Protein product: CASSLNLPGDTEAFF. The full variable domain, its missing parts supplied by reference TRBV5-1 and TRBJ1-1, is KAGVTQTPRYLIKTRGQQVTLSCSPISGHRSVSWYQQTPGQGLQFLFEYFSETQRNKGNFPGRFSGRQFSNSRSEMNVSTLELGDSALYLCASSLNLPGDTEAFFGQGTRLTVV.